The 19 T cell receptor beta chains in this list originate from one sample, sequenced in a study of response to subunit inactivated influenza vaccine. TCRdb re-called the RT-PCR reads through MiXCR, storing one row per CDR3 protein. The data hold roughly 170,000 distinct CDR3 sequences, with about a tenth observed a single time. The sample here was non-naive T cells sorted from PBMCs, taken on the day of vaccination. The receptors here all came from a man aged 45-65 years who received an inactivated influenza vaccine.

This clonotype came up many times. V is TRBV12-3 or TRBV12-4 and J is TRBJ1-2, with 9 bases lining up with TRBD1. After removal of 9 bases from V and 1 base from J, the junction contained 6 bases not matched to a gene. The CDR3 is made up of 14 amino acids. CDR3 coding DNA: TGTGCCAGTGCCAGGACAGGGGTTAACTATGGCTACACCTTC. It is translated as CASARTGVNYGYTF.

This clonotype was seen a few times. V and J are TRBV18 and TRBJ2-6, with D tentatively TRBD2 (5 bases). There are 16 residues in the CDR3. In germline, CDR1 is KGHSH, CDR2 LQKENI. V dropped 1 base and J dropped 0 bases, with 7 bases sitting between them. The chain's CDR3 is CASSPLGSSGANVLTF. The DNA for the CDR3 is TGTGCCAGCTCACCACTGGGGAGCTCTGGGGCCAACGTCCTGACTTTC.

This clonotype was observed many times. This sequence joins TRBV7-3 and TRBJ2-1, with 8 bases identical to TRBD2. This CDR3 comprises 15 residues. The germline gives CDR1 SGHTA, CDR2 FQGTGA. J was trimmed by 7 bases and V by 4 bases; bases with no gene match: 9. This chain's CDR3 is CASSWTSSVLNEQFF. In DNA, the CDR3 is TGTGCCAGCAGCTGGACTAGCTCAGTATTGAATGAGCAGTTCTTC.

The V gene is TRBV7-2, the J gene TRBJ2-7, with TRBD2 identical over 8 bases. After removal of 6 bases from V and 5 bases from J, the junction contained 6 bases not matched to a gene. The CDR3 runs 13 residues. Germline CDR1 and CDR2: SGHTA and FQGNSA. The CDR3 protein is CASSRNSGNEQYF. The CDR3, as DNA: TGTGCCAGCAGTCGCAATAGCGGGAACGAGCAGTACTTC.

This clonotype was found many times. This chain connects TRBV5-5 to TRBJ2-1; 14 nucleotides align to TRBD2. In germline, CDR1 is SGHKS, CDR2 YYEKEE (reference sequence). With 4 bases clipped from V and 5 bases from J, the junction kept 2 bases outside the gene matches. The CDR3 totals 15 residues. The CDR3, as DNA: TGTGCCAGCAGCCGGGGACTAGCGGGAGACAATGAGCAGTTCTTC. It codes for CASSRGLAGDNEQFF.

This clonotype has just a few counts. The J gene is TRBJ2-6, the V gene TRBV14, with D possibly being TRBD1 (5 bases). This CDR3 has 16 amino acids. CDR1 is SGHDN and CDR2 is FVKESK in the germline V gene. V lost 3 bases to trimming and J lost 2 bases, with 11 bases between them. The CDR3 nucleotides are TGTGCCAGCAGCCAGACCAGGGCTGCTGGGGCCAACGTCCTGACTTTC. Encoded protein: CASSQTRAAGANVLTF.

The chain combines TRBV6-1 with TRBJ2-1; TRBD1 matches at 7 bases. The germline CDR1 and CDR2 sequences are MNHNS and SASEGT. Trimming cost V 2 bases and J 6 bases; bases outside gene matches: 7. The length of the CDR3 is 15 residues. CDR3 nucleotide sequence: TGTGCCAGCAGTGAAACGGGACAGATAGTCAATGAGCAGTTCTTC. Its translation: CASSETGQIVNEQFF.

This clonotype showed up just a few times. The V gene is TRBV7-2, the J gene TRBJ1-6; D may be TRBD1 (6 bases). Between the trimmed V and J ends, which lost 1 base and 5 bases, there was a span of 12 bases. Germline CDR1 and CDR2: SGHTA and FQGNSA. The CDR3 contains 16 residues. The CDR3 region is CASSLVGGGNNSPLHF. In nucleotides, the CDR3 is TGTGCCAGCAGCTTAGTCGGAGGGGGGAATAATTCACCCCTCCACTTT. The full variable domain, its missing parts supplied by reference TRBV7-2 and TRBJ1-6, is GAGVSQSPSNKVTEKGKDVELRCDPISGHTALYWYRQSLGQGLEFLIYFQGNSAPDKSGLPSDRFSAERTGGSVSTLTIQRTQQEDSAVYLCASSLVGGGNNSPLHFGNGTRLTVT.

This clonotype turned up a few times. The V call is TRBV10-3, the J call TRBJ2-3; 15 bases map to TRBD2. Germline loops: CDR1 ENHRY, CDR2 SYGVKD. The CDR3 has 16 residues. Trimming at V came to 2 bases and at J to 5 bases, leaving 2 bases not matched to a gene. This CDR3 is CAISEPGLAGGDTQYF. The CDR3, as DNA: TGTGCCATCAGTGAGCCGGGACTAGCGGGGGGAGATACGCAGTATTTT.

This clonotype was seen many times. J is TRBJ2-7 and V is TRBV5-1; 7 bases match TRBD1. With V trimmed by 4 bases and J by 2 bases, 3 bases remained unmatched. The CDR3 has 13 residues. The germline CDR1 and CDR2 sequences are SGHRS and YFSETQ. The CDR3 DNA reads TGCGCCAGCAGCACAGGGACAGCCTACGAGCAGTACTTC. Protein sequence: CASSTGTAYEQYF.

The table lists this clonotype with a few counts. Written as DNA, the CDR3 is TGTGCCAGCAGCACCCCAAGAGGCACTGAAGCTTTCTTT. Amino acid sequence: CASSTPRGTEAFF. The chain uses TRBV7-9 and TRBJ1-1, with unresolved D. The CDR3 runs 13 residues. Trimming left V 5 bases short and J 4 bases short, with 11 bases between. Germline V lookup: CDR1 SEHNR, CDR2 FQNEAQ (reference sequence). Using reference TRBV7-9 and TRBJ1-1 for the parts outside the CDR3, the full variable domain is DTGVSQNPRHKITKRGQNVTFRCDPISEHNRLYWYRQTLGQGPEFLTYFQNEAQLEKSRLLSDRFSAERPKGSFSTLEIQRTEQGDSAMYLCASSTPRGTEAFFGQGTRLTVV.

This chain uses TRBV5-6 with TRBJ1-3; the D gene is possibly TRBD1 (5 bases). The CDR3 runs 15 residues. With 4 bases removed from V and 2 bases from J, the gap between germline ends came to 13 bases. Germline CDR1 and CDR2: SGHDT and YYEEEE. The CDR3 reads CASSPGTSPGNTIYF. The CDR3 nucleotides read TGTGCCAGCAGCCCGGGGACGTCGCCTGGAAACACCATATATTTT. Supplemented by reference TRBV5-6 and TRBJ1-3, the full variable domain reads DAGVTQSPTHLIKTRGQQVTLRCSPKSGHDTVSWYQQALGQGPQFIFQYYEEEERQRGNFPDRFSGHQFPNYSSELNVNALLLGDSALYLCASSPGTSPGNTIYFGEGSWLTVV.

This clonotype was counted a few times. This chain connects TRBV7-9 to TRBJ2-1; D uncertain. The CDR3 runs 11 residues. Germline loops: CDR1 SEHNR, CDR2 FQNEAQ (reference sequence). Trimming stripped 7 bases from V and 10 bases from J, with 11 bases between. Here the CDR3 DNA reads TGTGCCAGCAAGCCACCGGGCGAGCAGTTCTTC. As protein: CASKPPGEQFF. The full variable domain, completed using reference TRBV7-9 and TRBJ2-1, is DTGVSQNPRHKITKRGQNVTFRCDPISEHNRLYWYRQTLGQGPEFLTYFQNEAQLEKSRLLSDRFSAERPKGSFSTLEIQRTEQGDSAMYLCASKPPGEQFFGPGTRLTVL.

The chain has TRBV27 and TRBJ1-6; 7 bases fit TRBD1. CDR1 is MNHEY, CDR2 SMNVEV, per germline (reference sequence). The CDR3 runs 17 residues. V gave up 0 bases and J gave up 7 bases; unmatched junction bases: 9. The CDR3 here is CASSLSPPDRRNSPLHF. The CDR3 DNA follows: TGTGCCAGCAGTTTATCCCCTCCGGACAGGAGAAATTCACCCCTCCACTTT.

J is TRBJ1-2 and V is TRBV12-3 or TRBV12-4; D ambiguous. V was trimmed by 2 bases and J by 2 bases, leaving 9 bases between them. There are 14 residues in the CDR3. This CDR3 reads CASSLMSLNYGYTF. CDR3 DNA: TGTGCCAGCAGTTTAATGTCCTTAAACTATGGCTACACCTTC.

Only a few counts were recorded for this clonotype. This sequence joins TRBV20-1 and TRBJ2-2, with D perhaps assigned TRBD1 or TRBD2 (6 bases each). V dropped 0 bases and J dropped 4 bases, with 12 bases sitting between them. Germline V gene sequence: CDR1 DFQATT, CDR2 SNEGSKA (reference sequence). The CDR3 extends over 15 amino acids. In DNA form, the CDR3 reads TGCAGTGCTAGAGACGGGGGCCGAAGCACCGGGGAGCTGTTTTTT. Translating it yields CSARDGGRSTGELFF.

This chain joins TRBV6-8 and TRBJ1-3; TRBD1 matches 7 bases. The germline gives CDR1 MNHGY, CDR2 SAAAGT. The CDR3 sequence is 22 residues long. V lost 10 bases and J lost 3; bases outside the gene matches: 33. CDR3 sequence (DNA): TGTGCCATCTTATTGTGGTGCTGCGGATGTAAACCGGGACAGCTTCTTGGAAACACCATATATTTT. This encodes CAILLWCCGCKPGQLLGNTIYF.

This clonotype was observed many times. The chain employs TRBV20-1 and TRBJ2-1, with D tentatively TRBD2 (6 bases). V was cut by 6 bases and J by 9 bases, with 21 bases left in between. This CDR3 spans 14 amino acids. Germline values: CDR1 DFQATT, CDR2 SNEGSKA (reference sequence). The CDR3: CSAYRDSSAGEQFF. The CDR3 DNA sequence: TGCAGTGCCTACCGGGACTCCTCTGCGGGTGAGCAGTTCTTC.

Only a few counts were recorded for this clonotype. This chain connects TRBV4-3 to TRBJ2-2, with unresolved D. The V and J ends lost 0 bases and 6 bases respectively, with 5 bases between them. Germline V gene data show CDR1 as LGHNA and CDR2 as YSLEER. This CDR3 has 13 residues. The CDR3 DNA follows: TGCGCCAGCAGCCAAGATTGGGCCGGGGAGCTGTTTTTT. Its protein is CASSQDWAGELFF.